Sequencing of this T cell receptor beta chain was carried out in a study of CD8+ T cells in alopecia areata. Background on the study: Disease severity was quantified as SALT score of affected scalp area.

This CDR3 is built from 14 residues. Trimming cost V 6 bases and J 0 bases, with 13 bases left between them. Germline CDR1 is SGHDT and CDR2 is YYEEEE. Reverse transcribed after extraction, RNA yielded cDNA as the sequencing template. Only in-frame clones appear in the TCRdb table, and some are missing; sequencing was by immunoSEQ multiplex PCR. The data show approximately 65,000 clones, 40% to 55% seen once. Treatment meaning: oral pan-JAK inhibitor, 5-10 mg twice daily. The investigators collected lesional scalp punch biopsies and peripheral blood from alopecia areata patients. Sorting from PBMCs produced CD4+ and CD8+ T cells.

This chain connects TRBV5-6 to TRBJ2-7; no reliable D call. This specimen was CD8+ T cells sorted from blood, taken around week 36, from a patient treated with tofacitinib. This clonotype originated in a human donor with alopecia areata. This chain's CDR3 is CASTKSMSSYEQYF. The CDR3 DNA reads as TGTGCCAGCACCAAATCCATGAGCTCCTACGAGCAGTACTTC.